This TCR beta chain appears in the sequencing data of a study of blood T cell repertoires in COVID-19. This clone appeared a single time. Trimming pared 6 bases from V and 2 bases from J, leaving 8 bases between. The germline V gene has CDR1 PRHDT and CDR2 FYEKMQ (reference sequence). CDR3 length equals 13 residues. In the study's own analysis: Reference gene primers were amplified, and this amplification served to estimate nucleated cell counts. Some clones are missing from TCRdb's copy, which holds only in-frame ones; the method was immunoSEQ multiplex PCR. The DNA gave D and trimming, while V, J and clone size come from that table. The sample has 250,000 to 350,000 clones, 75% to 90% seen once.

The receptor was isolated from a woman in her twenties or thirties with active or convalescent COVID-19. Sequencing was carried out using peripheral blood. The rearrangement links TRBV13 to TRBJ2-1, with D maybe TRBD1 (6 bases). CDR3 bases: TGTGCCAGCAGAGGGACACCCTACAATGAGCAGTTCTTC. Residues: CASRGTPYNEQFF.